The 32 T cell receptor beta chains reported below all come from one sample, sequenced in a study of cytomegalovirus exposure and HLA in healthy donors. Amplification used 60 Vbeta primers and 13 Jbeta primers. The assay was immunoSEQ multiplex PCR, and TCRdb's table has in-frame clones only and misses some. The profile covers 85,000 to 120,000 clones, with approximately 70% appearing a single time and approximately 0.74% taken by the ten largest. Sequencing used PBMCs. The receptor source for this set is a boy aged 5 to 17 in good health and CMV-seronegative.

This rearrangement joins TRBV5-1 to TRBJ2-1, with TRBD1 matching over 11 bases. V lost 3 bases, J lost 3 bases, and 2 bases stayed unmatched. Germline CDR1 reads SGHRS; CDR2 reads YFSETQ. This CDR3 contains 15 residues. Here the CDR3 reads CASSSGTGGYNEQFF. Here the CDR3 DNA reads TGCGCCAGCAGCTCCGGGACAGGGGGCTACAATGAGCAGTTCTTC.

J is TRBJ2-7 and V is TRBV7-2, with 12 bases identical to TRBD1. Germline trimming cut 2 bases from V and 4 bases from J; bases unmatched to any gene: 3. Germline-derived CDR1 and CDR2 are SGHTA and FQGNSA. This CDR3 region has 15 residues. The DNA of the CDR3 is TGTGCCAGCAGCTTATCGGGACAGGGGGCTTACGAGCAGTACTTC. The encoded protein is CASSLSGQGAYEQYF.

The chain couples TRBV19 to TRBJ2-5; no firm D call. The germline V gene encodes CDR1 LNHDA and CDR2 SQIVND (reference sequence). This CDR3 has 16 amino acids. Trimming shortened V by 3 bases and J by 4 bases, and 18 bases separated the two germline ends. DNA of the CDR3: TGTGCCAGTAGTATGATCCTTGCGGCTAACGGAGAGACCCAGTACTTC. This codes for CASSMILAANGETQYF.

The chain has TRBV7-9 and TRBJ1-2, with TRBD1 matching over 7 bases. After removal of 5 bases from V and 3 bases from J, the junction contained 3 bases not matched to a gene. The CDR3 spans 13 residues. Germline V gene lookup returns CDR1 SEHNR and CDR2 FQNEAQ (reference sequence). DNA of the CDR3: TGTGCCAGCAGCCGAGGGACAGACTATGGCTACACCTTC. Amino acid sequence: CASSRGTDYGYTF.

This clone is a singleton in its sample. This sequence joins TRBV15 and TRBJ1-1, with D possibly matching TRBD1 (5 bases). V lost 1 base to trimming and J lost 10 bases, with 13 bases between them. Germline CDR1 is LNHNV and CDR2 is YYDKDF (reference sequence). The length of the CDR3 is 13 residues. This chain's CDR3 is CATSRAGPWGAFF. Here the CDR3 DNA reads TGTGCCACCAGCAGAGCAGGGCCCTGGGGAGCTTTCTTT.

This clone has just a few counts. This rearrangement joins TRBV4-1 to TRBJ1-3; D is uncertain. The V end lost 1 base, the J end lost 7 bases, and 14 bases lay between the germline ends. Germline loops: CDR1 MGHRA, CDR2 YSYEKL. CDR3 size: 15 residues. CDR3 nucleotide sequence: TGCGCCAGCAGCCAAGGGTTGGTTTGGGCTAACACCATATATTTT. Translated, it gives CASSQGLVWANTIYF.

V usage is TRBV9 and J usage is TRBJ2-3; D is perhaps TRBD2 (6 bases). V was cut by 0 bases and J by 3 bases, with 11 bases left in between. Germline loops: CDR1 SGDLS, CDR2 YYNGEE. This CDR3 has 15 residues. As DNA, the CDR3 is TGTGCCAGCAGCGTAGATAGGCTAGCGACAGATACGCAGTATTTT. As protein: CASSVDRLATDTQYF.

This clone came up a few times. The chain couples TRBV2 to TRBJ2-1; weak D call: TRBD2 (6 bases). Trimming left V 8 bases short and J 4 bases short, with 21 bases between. This CDR3 region has 16 residues. Per germline, CDR1 SNHLY and CDR2 FYNNEI. CDR3 nucleotides: TGTGCCAGCCCGACGCCCTCCGGGACTTCGTACAATGAGCAGTTCTTC. Protein product: CASPTPSGTSYNEQFF.

The gene calls are TRBV15 and TRBJ2-5; 7 nucleotides line up with TRBD2. This CDR3 is built from 16 residues. Unmatched junction bases numbered 6, after V lost 0 bases and J lost 2 bases. The V gene's germline CDR1 is LNHNV and CDR2 YYDKDF (reference sequence). The CDR3 loop is CATSREFGGLQETQYF. For the CDR3, the DNA is TGTGCCACCAGCAGAGAATTCGGGGGACTACAAGAGACCCAGTACTTC.

The chain couples TRBV19 to TRBJ2-7; TRBD1 aligns across 10 bases. Losses at the gene ends were 2 bases for V and 1 base for J; bases not matched to a gene: 2. CDR3 length equals 15 residues. Per the germline V gene, CDR1 is LNHDA and CDR2 is SQIVND (reference sequence). The CDR3 sequence: CASSIMGQGSYEQYF. The CDR3, as DNA: TGTGCCAGTAGTATAATGGGACAGGGGTCCTACGAGCAGTACTTC. Combining the CDR3 with reference TRBV19 and TRBJ2-7 gives the whole variable domain DGGITQSPKYLFRKEGQNVTLSCEQNLNHDAMYWYRQDPGQGLRLIYYSQIVNDFQKGDIAEGYSVSREKKESFPLTVTSAQKNPTAFYLCASSIMGQGSYEQYFGPGTRLTVT.

The V gene is TRBV27, the J gene TRBJ1-1, with unresolved D. The CDR3 extends over 14 amino acids. The V gene lost 6 bases and the J gene lost 6 bases, with 17 bases spanning the gap. Germline V lookup: CDR1 MNHEY, CDR2 SMNVEV (reference sequence). CDR3 DNA: TGTGCCAGCAGGCCGAGGCCCTTACCCTCTGAAGCTTTCTTT. Protein product: CASRPRPLPSEAFF.

This chain uses TRBV7-3 with TRBJ2-1, with TRBD2 identical over 14 bases. The CDR3 is made up of 16 amino acids. J lost 7 bases, V lost 5 bases, and 7 bases had no gene match. Germline V lookup: CDR1 SGHTA, CDR2 FQGTGA. CDR3: CASSAAGTSGRNEQFF. CDR3 sequence (DNA): TGTGCCAGCAGCGCTGCCGGGACTAGCGGGAGAAATGAGCAGTTCTTC.

The table lists this clone with a few counts. The genes are TRBV2 and TRBJ2-1; TRBD2 matches 8 bases. The CDR3 is made up of 15 amino acids. The germline gives CDR1 SNHLY, CDR2 FYNNEI. With V trimmed by 6 bases and J by 4 bases, 8 bases remained unmatched. CDR3 sequence: CASRSGRDFYNEQFF. Here the CDR3 DNA reads TGTGCCAGCAGAAGCGGGAGAGACTTTTACAATGAGCAGTTCTTC. The whole variable domain, filled in from reference TRBV2 and TRBJ2-1, reads EPEVTQTPSHQVTQMGQEVILRCVPISNHLYFYWYRQILGQKVEFLVSFYNNEISEKSEIFDDQFSVERPDGSNFTLKIRSTKLEDSAMYFCASRSGRDFYNEQFFGPGTRLTVL.

The chain links TRBV28 to TRBJ1-2, with a tentative D call TRBD1 (6 bases). This CDR3 contains 16 residues. V lost 4 bases, J lost 8 bases, and 23 bases lay in between. Germline lookup yields CDR1 MDHEN and CDR2 SYDVKM. The CDR3 DNA follows: TGTGCCAGCAGTTCGGGTCTGACAGGCAGGATGTTAGGCTACACCTTC. This encodes CASSSGLTGRMLGYTF.

DNA of the CDR3: TGTGCCAGCAGGGGGGACAGGGGCCAAAAGGGGCAGCCCCAGCATTTT. Translating gives CASRGDRGQKGQPQHF. The V call is TRBV28, the J call TRBJ1-5, with 10 nucleotides matching TRBD1. Germline values: CDR1 MDHEN, CDR2 SYDVKM. V shed 6 bases, J shed 7 bases, and the junction held 12 bases outside the gene matches. This CDR3 is built from 16 residues. Drawing the rest from reference TRBV28 and TRBJ1-5, the complete variable domain is DVKVTQSSRYLVKRTGEKVFLECVQDMDHENMFWYRQDPGLGLRLIYFSYDVKMKEKGDIPEGYSVSREKKERFSLILESASTNQTSMYLCASRGDRGQKGQPQHFGDGTRLSIL.

This chain joins TRBV10-2 and TRBJ2-5, with 10 bases fitting TRBD2. V lost 0 bases, J lost 5 bases, and 12 bases stayed unmatched. CDR1 is WSHSY and CDR2 is SAAADI in the germline V gene. The CDR3 length is 18 residues. CDR3 in DNA: TGCGCCAGCAGTGAGTCGAGGGTAGCGGGGGGCGTCGGTGAGACCCAGTACTTC. As protein: CASSESRVAGGVGETQYF.

The rearrangement links TRBV7-9 to TRBJ2-7; D may be TRBD2 (6 bases). Trimming pared 5 bases from V and 2 bases from J, leaving 10 bases between. CDR3 length equals 13 residues. CDR1 and CDR2 (germline): SEHNR, FQNEAQ (reference sequence). CDR3 protein: CASSPPGAYEQYF. For the CDR3, the DNA is TGTGCCAGCAGCCCACCGGGGGCCTACGAGCAGTACTTC.

This chain connects TRBV5-1 to TRBJ2-2, with 7 bases matching TRBD2. V lost 0 bases, J lost 3 bases, and 2 bases stayed unmatched. CDR3 length: 15 residues. Germline lookup yields CDR1 SGHRS and CDR2 YFSETQ. CDR3 loop: CASSLALADTGELFF. The DNA for the CDR3 is TGCGCCAGCAGCTTGGCTCTAGCGGACACCGGGGAGCTGTTTTTT.

This chain links TRBV5-5 with TRBJ1-1; 8 nucleotides line up with TRBD1. The V segment lost 4 bases and the J segment 11 bases; nucleotides outside the gene matches: 10. This CDR3 is built from 13 residues. Germline CDR1 is SGHKS and CDR2 is YYEKEE (reference sequence). This chain's CDR3 is CASSLGTGRRAFF. CDR3 bases: TGTGCCAGCAGCCTCGGGACAGGCCGGCGGGCTTTCTTT. The full variable domain, rest sourced from reference TRBV5-5 and TRBJ1-1, is DAGVTQSPTHLIKTRGQQVTLRCSPISGHKSVSWYQQVLGQGPQFIFQYYEKEERGRGNFPDRFSARQFPNYSSELNVNALLLGDSALYLCASSLGTGRRAFFGQGTRLTVV.

The CDR3 loop is CASSPPGQVDTEAFF. The CDR3 DNA reads TGTGCCAGCAGCCCGCCGGGACAGGTGGACACTGAAGCTTTCTTT. The chain is built from TRBV9 and TRBJ1-1; 8 bases align to TRBD1. The CDR3 spans 15 residues. V lost 4 bases, J lost 3 bases, and 8 bases stayed unmatched. Germline V gives CDR1 SGDLS, CDR2 YYNGEE.

This clone appeared a single time. J is TRBJ2-2 and V is TRBV9; D unclear. Trimming cost V 4 bases and J 0 bases, with 10 bases left between them. The CDR3 loop spans 15 amino acids. Per the germline V gene, CDR1 is SGDLS and CDR2 is YYNGEE. The CDR3 is CASSPLSANTGELFF. In DNA form, the CDR3 reads TGTGCCAGCAGCCCCCTAAGTGCGAACACCGGGGAGCTGTTTTTT.

This chain uses TRBV28 with TRBJ2-3; 13 bases map to TRBD2. After removal of 6 bases from V and 6 bases from J, the junction contained 12 bases not matched to a gene. This CDR3 comprises 17 residues. The germline V gene encodes CDR1 MDHEN and CDR2 SYDVKM. In nucleotides, the CDR3 is TGTGCCAGCAGGACTTGGACTAGCGGGAGTACACAGGATACGCAGTATTTT. It translates to CASRTWTSGSTQDTQYF.

The genes are TRBV7-6 and TRBJ2-2; unclear D gene. V lost 1 base, J lost 1 base, and 7 bases lay in between. The CDR3 is 15 residues long. Germline V gives CDR1 SGHVS, CDR2 FNYEAQ. The CDR3 here is CASSLDELNTGELFF. As DNA, the CDR3 is TGTGCCAGCAGCTTAGATGAGTTGAACACCGGGGAGCTGTTTTTT. Based on the CDR3 plus reference TRBV7-6 and TRBJ2-2, the full variable domain is GAGVSQSPRYKVTKRGQDVALRCDPISGHVSLYWYRQALGQGPEFLTYFNYEAQQDKSGLPNDRFSAERPEGSISTLTIQRTEQRDSAMYRCASSLDELNTGELFFGEGSRLTVL.

With respect to this clone: A junction boundary mismatches the germline segment, possibly from a read error. The chain employs TRBV19 and TRBJ1-1, with D unclear. Germline values: CDR1 LNHDA, CDR2 SQIVND (reference sequence). The CDR3 covers 13 residues. CDR3 amino acids: CASSQDGNPEAFF. The DNA of the CDR3 is TGTGCCAGTAGTCAGGACGGGAACCCTGAAGCTTTCTTT.

The V and J genes are TRBV9 and TRBJ2-1, with D possibly being TRBD2 (5 bases). Trimming left V 0 bases short and J 7 bases short, with 17 bases between. Germline CDR1 and CDR2: SGDLS and YYNGEE. This CDR3 is 16 amino acids long. The CDR3 nucleotides are TGTGCCAGCAGCGTAGCGGGGTCGCGGCAAGGGAATGAGCAGTTCTTC. This sequence encodes CASSVAGSRQGNEQFF.

This chain connects TRBV30 to TRBJ1-5, with TRBD1 matching 7 bases. J lost 13 bases, V lost 0 bases, and 18 bases had no gene match. This CDR3 is built from 16 residues. Germline CDR1 GTSNPN, CDR2 SVGIG (reference sequence). CDR3: CAWSVSIRGKKSIQHF. The CDR3 DNA is TGTGCCTGGAGTGTATCTATCAGGGGGAAAAAGTCCATACAGCATTTT.

The genes are TRBV7-9 and TRBJ1-1; TRBD1 might be the D (5 bases). The CDR3 is made up of 16 amino acids. Germline loops: CDR1 SEHNR, CDR2 FQNEAQ (reference sequence). V lost 5 bases, J lost 1 base, and 17 bases lay in between. CDR3 sequence (DNA): TGTGCCAGCAGCCCCTCCGGGAGGGGAGGGAACACTGAAGCTTTCTTT. It is translated as CASSPSGRGGNTEAFF.

This clone was seen once. This chain links TRBV9 with TRBJ1-1, with 8 nucleotides matching TRBD1. This CDR3 has 16 residues. Germline CDR1 SGDLS, CDR2 YYNGEE. V lost 0 bases, J lost 5 bases, and 9 bases stayed unmatched. DNA for the CDR3: TGTGCCAGCAGCGTAGGGGCAGGGGGCTGGAGAACTGAAGCTTTCTTT. It codes for CASSVGAGGWRTEAFF.

This chain uses TRBV11-3 with TRBJ1-2; TRBD1 might be the D (5 bases). With 5 bases removed from V and 4 bases from J, the gap between germline ends came to 11 bases. The CDR3 covers 13 residues. CDR1 is SGHNT and CDR2 is YENEEA in the germline V gene. The CDR3 region is CASSPGGSYGYTF. The DNA of the CDR3 is TGTGCCAGCAGCCCCGGGGGGTCCTATGGCTACACCTTC.

This chain uses TRBV9 with TRBJ1-6; TRBD1 matches at 8 bases. The CDR3 has 14 amino acids. From germline, CDR1 is SGDLS and CDR2 YYNGEE. V lost 2 bases and J lost 10; bases outside the gene matches: 5. The CDR3 protein is CASSVMTGDSPLHF. CDR3 DNA: TGTGCCAGCAGCGTTATGACAGGGGACTCACCCCTCCACTTT.

The rearrangement links TRBV5-4 to TRBJ2-1; TRBD2 aligns across 10 bases. V lost 2 bases and J lost 3; bases outside the gene matches: 8. Germline V gives CDR1 SGHNT, CDR2 YYREEE (reference sequence). The length of the CDR3 is 17 residues. CDR3 sequence reads: CASSLAGGPLHYNEQFF. Here the CDR3 DNA reads TGTGCCAGCAGCTTAGCGGGAGGGCCTCTTCACTACAATGAGCAGTTCTTC.

The rearrangement joins TRBV5-5 to TRBJ2-5, with a possible D match to TRBD1 (5 bases). This CDR3 region has 14 residues. CDR1 is SGHKS and CDR2 is YYEKEE in the germline V gene (reference sequence). V was clipped by 4 bases and J by 1 base, with 11 bases between them. In DNA form, the CDR3 reads TGTGCCAGCAGCCTCACAGGAGTCCAAGAGACCCAGTACTTC. It is translated as CASSLTGVQETQYF.